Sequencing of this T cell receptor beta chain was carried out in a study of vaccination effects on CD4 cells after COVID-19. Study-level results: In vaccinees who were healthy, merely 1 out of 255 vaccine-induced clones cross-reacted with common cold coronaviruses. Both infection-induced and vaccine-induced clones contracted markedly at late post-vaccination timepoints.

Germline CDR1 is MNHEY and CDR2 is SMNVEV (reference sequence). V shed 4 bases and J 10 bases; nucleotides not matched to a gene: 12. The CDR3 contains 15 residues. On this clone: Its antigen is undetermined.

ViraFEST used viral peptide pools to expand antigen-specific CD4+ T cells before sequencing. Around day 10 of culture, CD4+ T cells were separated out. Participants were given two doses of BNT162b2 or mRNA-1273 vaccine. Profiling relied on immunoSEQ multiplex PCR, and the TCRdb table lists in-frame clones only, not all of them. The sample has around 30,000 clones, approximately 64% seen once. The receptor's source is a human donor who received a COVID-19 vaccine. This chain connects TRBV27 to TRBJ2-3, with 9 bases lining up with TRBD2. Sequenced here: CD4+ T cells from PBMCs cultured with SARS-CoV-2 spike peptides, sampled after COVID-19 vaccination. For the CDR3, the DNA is TGTGCCAGCAGTTCGGTAGCGGGGGAGGTACTAGCGCAGTATTTT. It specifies CASSSVAGEVLAQYF.